Listed below are T cell receptor beta chains from one sample, sequenced in a study of beta chain features in type 1 diabetes. Sequenced by immunoSEQ multiplex PCR; TCRdb stores in-frame clones only, minus some. The sample lists under 450,000 clones, 14% occurring once. The sequenced material came from naive CD4+ T cells from blood. The receptors were sampled from a man under 40 in good health. Both conserved end residues are part of each CDR3. The D gene is left open where the match is weak. Clone sizes are given selectively: once, few, many, or a class where the clone is expanded.

v_call: TRBV20-1; clone_size: few; cdr3_length: 11; j_call: TRBJ1-1; d_call: -; cdr3_aa: CSANRNTEAFF; cdr3_nt: TGCAGTGCTAATAGGAACACTGAAGCTTTCTTT
v_call: TRBV6-6; clone_size: -; cdr3_length: 11; j_call: TRBJ2-1; d_call: -; cdr3_aa: CASGVLNEQFF; cdr3_nt: TGTGCCAGCGGGGTCCTGAATGAGCAGTTCTTC
v_call: TRBV18; clone_size: few; cdr3_length: 14; j_call: TRBJ2-5; d_call: -; cdr3_aa: CASSHGPRGETQYF; cdr3_nt: TGTGCCAGCTCACACGGGCCACGTGGAGAGACCCAGTACTTC
v_call: TRBV25-1; clone_size: -; cdr3_length: 15; j_call: TRBJ2-3; d_call: TRBD1; cdr3_aa: CASSTGQGYTDTQYF; cdr3_nt: TGTGCCAGCAGTACGGGACAGGGATACACAGATACGCAGTATTTT
v_call: TRBV5-4; clone_size: few; cdr3_length: 14; j_call: TRBJ1-6; d_call: -; cdr3_aa: CASSLGGDNSPLHF; cdr3_nt: TGTGCCAGCAGCCTAGGAGGGGATAATTCACCCCTCCACTTT
v_call: TRBV30; clone_size: -; cdr3_length: 13; j_call: TRBJ1-1; d_call: TRBD1; cdr3_aa: CAWRRTGTYEAFF; cdr3_nt: TGTGCCTGGAGGAGGACAGGGACCTATGAAGCTTTCTTT
v_call: TRBV30; clone_size: -; cdr3_length: 14; j_call: TRBJ2-4; d_call: TRBD1; cdr3_aa: CAWDRGMGKNIQYF; cdr3_nt: TGTGCCTGGGACAGGGGGATGGGCAAAAACATTCAGTACTTC
v_call: TRBV5-4; clone_size: -; cdr3_length: 14; j_call: TRBJ1-1; d_call: -; cdr3_aa: CASSLRVGNTEAFF; cdr3_nt: TGTGCCAGCAGCTTGCGAGTCGGAAACACTGAAGCTTTCTTT
v_call: TRBV11-2; clone_size: few; cdr3_length: 16; j_call: TRBJ2-1; d_call: TRBD2; cdr3_aa: CASHLRGGSSYNEQFF; cdr3_nt: TGTGCCAGCCACCTGAGGGGCGGGAGCTCCTACAATGAGCAGTTCTTC
v_call: TRBV5-6; clone_size: few; cdr3_length: 15; j_call: TRBJ2-7; d_call: -; cdr3_aa: CASSLPTGLAYEQYF; cdr3_nt: TGTGCCAGCAGCTTGCCTACAGGGCTTGCCTACGAGCAGTACTTC
v_call: TRBV15; clone_size: few; cdr3_length: 13; j_call: TRBJ1-5; d_call: -; cdr3_aa: CATSRVSNQPQHF; cdr3_nt: TGTGCCACCAGCAGAGTGAGCAATCAGCCCCAGCATTTT
v_call: TRBV2; clone_size: few; cdr3_length: 19; j_call: TRBJ2-2; d_call: TRBD2; cdr3_aa: CASSSSLGLAVANTGELFF; cdr3_nt: TGTGCCAGCAGTTCGAGCCTCGGACTAGCAGTCGCGAACACCGGGGAGCTGTTTTTT
v_call: TRBV7-7; clone_size: -; cdr3_length: 15; j_call: TRBJ2-1; d_call: -; cdr3_aa: CASSLTGGSYNEQFF; cdr3_nt: TGTGCTAGCAGCTTGACAGGCGGCTCCTACAATGAGCAGTTCTTC
v_call: TRBV27; clone_size: -; cdr3_length: 9; j_call: TRBJ2-7; d_call: -; cdr3_aa: CASSFKQYF; cdr3_nt: TGTGCCAGCAGTTTCAAGCAGTACTTC
v_call: TRBV7-9; clone_size: few; cdr3_length: 15; j_call: TRBJ2-1; d_call: -; cdr3_aa: CASSPVGSSYNEQFF; cdr3_nt: TGTGCCAGCAGCCCCGTAGGTTCCTCCTACAATGAGCAGTTCTTC
v_call: TRBV20-1; clone_size: few; cdr3_length: 11; j_call: TRBJ2-7; d_call: -; cdr3_aa: CSASGLYEQYF; cdr3_nt: TGCAGTGCTAGTGGTCTATACGAGCAGTACTTC
v_call: TRBV25-1; clone_size: few; cdr3_length: 14; j_call: TRBJ2-7; d_call: -; cdr3_aa: CASSEYRLPYEQYF; cdr3_nt: TGTGCCAGCAGTGAATACAGGCTTCCTTACGAGCAGTACTTC
v_call: TRBV10-3; clone_size: many; cdr3_length: 12; j_call: TRBJ2-3; d_call: -; cdr3_aa: CAISASEDTQYF; cdr3_nt: TGTGCCATCAGTGCTTCTGAGGATACGCAGTATTTT
v_call: TRBV5-6; clone_size: -; cdr3_length: 16; j_call: TRBJ2-2; d_call: TRBD2; cdr3_aa: CASSLRLAGAGGELFF; cdr3_nt: TGTGCCAGCAGCTTGAGACTAGCGGGAGCGGGCGGGGAGCTGTTTTTT
v_call: TRBV7-2; clone_size: few; cdr3_length: 16; j_call: TRBJ2-1; d_call: TRBD2; cdr3_aa: CASRLESGGSYNEQFF; cdr3_nt: TGTGCCAGTAGACTAGAAAGCGGGGGCTCCTACAATGAGCAGTTCTTC
v_call: TRBV19; clone_size: -; cdr3_length: 15; j_call: TRBJ1-2; d_call: -; cdr3_aa: CASSIPQGGNYGYTF; cdr3_nt: TGTGCCAGTAGTATCCCGCAGGGAGGGAACTATGGCTACACCTTC
v_call: TRBV30; clone_size: few; cdr3_length: 14; j_call: TRBJ1-5; d_call: -; cdr3_aa: CAWQSVGVGQPQHF; cdr3_nt: TGTGCCTGGCAGTCGGTTGGGGTCGGTCAGCCCCAGCATTTT
v_call: TRBV11-2; clone_size: few; cdr3_length: 13; j_call: TRBJ2-7; d_call: -; cdr3_aa: CASSSGPFNEQYF; cdr3_nt: TGTGCCAGCAGCTCGGGCCCATTTAACGAGCAGTACTTC
v_call: TRBV25-1; clone_size: few; cdr3_length: 12; j_call: TRBJ2-3; d_call: -; cdr3_aa: CASRGGTDTQYF; cdr3_nt: TGTGCCAGCAGGGGGGGCACAGATACGCAGTATTTT
v_call: TRBV9; clone_size: -; cdr3_length: 15; j_call: TRBJ2-3; d_call: -; cdr3_aa: CASSRGRTSTDTQYF; cdr3_nt: TGTGCCAGCAGCCGGGGGCGAACTAGCACAGATACGCAGTATTTT
v_call: TRBV2; clone_size: few; cdr3_length: 13; j_call: TRBJ1-6; d_call: -; cdr3_aa: CASIRGEASPLHF; cdr3_nt: TGTGCCAGTATACGGGGAGAGGCTTCACCCCTCCACTTT
v_call: TRBV5-6; clone_size: -; cdr3_length: 17; j_call: TRBJ2-3; d_call: -; cdr3_aa: CASSEKLGALSTDTQYF; cdr3_nt: TGTGCCAGCAGTGAAAAACTGGGGGCCTTAAGCACAGATACGCAGTATTTT
v_call: TRBV4-1; clone_size: -; cdr3_length: 17; j_call: TRBJ1-4; d_call: -; cdr3_aa: CASSHLPIGIRVEKLFF; cdr3_nt: TGCGCCAGCAGCCATCTCCCGATCGGAATTAGGGTTGAAAAACTGTTTTTT
v_call: TRBV30; clone_size: few; cdr3_length: 13; j_call: TRBJ1-2; d_call: TRBD1; cdr3_aa: CAWQGQVLYGYTF; cdr3_nt: TGTGCCTGGCAGGGACAGGTTCTCTATGGCTACACCTTC
v_call: TRBV4-3; clone_size: few; cdr3_length: 14; j_call: TRBJ2-1; d_call: -; cdr3_aa: CASSQKPLAREQFF; cdr3_nt: TGCGCCAGCAGCCAAAAACCTCTAGCGCGAGAGCAGTTCTTC
v_call: TRBV7-8; clone_size: few; cdr3_length: 14; j_call: TRBJ1-5; d_call: -; cdr3_aa: CASSLVGPRQPQHF; cdr3_nt: TGTGCCAGCAGCTTAGTAGGCCCTCGACAGCCCCAGCATTTT
v_call: TRBV5-4; clone_size: few; cdr3_length: 16; j_call: TRBJ2-3; d_call: -; cdr3_aa: CASSPGTHTSTDTQYF; cdr3_nt: TGTGCCAGCAGCCCCGGGACACATACTAGCACAGATACGCAGTATTTT
v_call: TRBV4-1; clone_size: -; cdr3_length: 15; j_call: TRBJ2-7; d_call: TRBD1; cdr3_aa: CASSQDRTGSYEQYF; cdr3_nt: TGCGCCAGCAGCCAAGATCGGACAGGGTCCTACGAGCAGTACTTC
v_call: TRBV9; clone_size: -; cdr3_length: 15; j_call: TRBJ1-2; d_call: TRBD1; cdr3_aa: CASSVGSTGGYGYTF; cdr3_nt: TGTGCCAGCAGCGTAGGTTCTACAGGGGGCTATGGCTACACCTTC
v_call: TRBV4-3; clone_size: few; cdr3_length: 16; j_call: TRBJ1-1; d_call: -; cdr3_aa: CASSQGQGRVNTEAFF; cdr3_nt: TGCGCCAGCAGCCAAGGGCAGGGAAGAGTGAACACTGAAGCTTTCTTT
v_call: TRBV6-6; clone_size: few; cdr3_length: 15; j_call: TRBJ2-7; d_call: TRBD2; cdr3_aa: CASNRRAGGNYEQYF; cdr3_nt: TGTGCCAGCAACCGGAGGGCGGGGGGGAACTACGAGCAGTACTTC
v_call: TRBV9; clone_size: -; cdr3_length: 15; j_call: TRBJ2-3; d_call: -; cdr3_aa: CASSVGWTTTDTQYF; cdr3_nt: TGTGCCAGCAGCGTGGGTTGGACTACCACAGATACGCAGTATTTT
v_call: TRBV6-1; clone_size: -; cdr3_length: 15; j_call: TRBJ2-3; d_call: -; cdr3_aa: CASSEPALGTDTQYF; cdr3_nt: TGTGCCAGCAGTGAGCCCGCGTTGGGCACAGATACGCAGTATTTT
v_call: TRBV19; clone_size: few; cdr3_length: 14; j_call: TRBJ1-4; d_call: TRBD1; cdr3_aa: CASSVTGTVGKLFF; cdr3_nt: TGTGCCAGTAGTGTCACCGGGACAGTCGGAAAACTGTTTTTT
v_call: TRBV2; clone_size: -; cdr3_length: 13; j_call: TRBJ1-5; d_call: TRBD1; cdr3_aa: CASSLGQNQPQHF; cdr3_nt: TGTGCCAGCAGTCTGGGACAGAATCAGCCCCAGCATTTT
v_call: TRBV21-1; clone_size: -; cdr3_length: 13; j_call: TRBJ2-1; d_call: -; cdr3_aa: CASSVRGGNEQFF; cdr3_nt: TGTGCCAGCAGCGTGAGGGGGGGTAATGAGCAGTTCTTC
v_call: TRBV2; clone_size: -; cdr3_length: 12; j_call: TRBJ2-5; d_call: TRBD1; cdr3_aa: CASRLQGGEQYF; cdr3_nt: TGTGCCAGCAGACTACAGGGGGGAGAGCAGTACTTC
v_call: TRBV4-3; clone_size: few; cdr3_length: 15; j_call: TRBJ2-7; d_call: -; cdr3_aa: CASSQLQGQHYEQYF; cdr3_nt: TGCGCCAGCAGCCAATTACAGGGACAACACTACGAGCAGTACTTC
v_call: TRBV4-1; clone_size: -; cdr3_length: 15; j_call: TRBJ2-1; d_call: TRBD1; cdr3_aa: CASSHKTGEWDEQFF; cdr3_nt: TGCGCCAGCAGCCATAAAACAGGGGAATGGGATGAGCAGTTCTTC
v_call: TRBV5-1; clone_size: -; cdr3_length: 14; j_call: TRBJ2-3; d_call: -; cdr3_aa: CASSRGLRTDTQYF; cdr3_nt: TGCGCCAGCAGCAGGGGACTGCGCACAGATACGCAGTATTTT
v_call: TRBV11-1; clone_size: few; cdr3_length: 16; j_call: TRBJ2-3; d_call: -; cdr3_aa: CASSIEGRETKDTQYF; cdr3_nt: TGTGCCAGCAGCATTGAGGGAAGGGAGACAAAAGATACGCAGTATTTT